This T cell receptor beta chain was sequenced in a study of shared clonotypes between healthy human individuals. Study-wide results and caveats: It was expected that sequencing depth would affect clonotype sharing among donors.

CDR3 length: 15 amino acids. Per germline, CDR1 SGHDN and CDR2 FVKESK. V was clipped by 0 bases and J by 7 bases; unmatched bases: 3. Comments on this clone: What it binds is unknown.

Profiled with immunoSEQ multiplex PCR; TCRdb holds only in-frame clones, not every one. The table lists 1,400,000 or so clones, 98% of them singletons. Sequenced material: naive CD4+ T cells sorted from blood. The subset denotes: CD45RA+ positively selected. The chain recombines TRBV14 with TRBJ2-1, with 10 bases identical to TRBD2. This TCR came from a young man in good health. The CDR3 nucleotides are TGTGCCAGCAGCCAAGACAGCGGGAGGGGTAATGAGCAGTTCTTC. It is translated as CASSQDSGRGNEQFF. Full variable domain (outside the CDR3, taken from reference TRBV14 and TRBJ2-1): EAGVTQFPSHSVIEKGQTVTLRCDPISGHDNLYWYRRVMGKEIKFLLHFVKESKQDESGMPNNRFLAERTGGTYSTLKVQPAELEDSGVYFCASSQDSGRGNEQFFGPGTRLTVL.